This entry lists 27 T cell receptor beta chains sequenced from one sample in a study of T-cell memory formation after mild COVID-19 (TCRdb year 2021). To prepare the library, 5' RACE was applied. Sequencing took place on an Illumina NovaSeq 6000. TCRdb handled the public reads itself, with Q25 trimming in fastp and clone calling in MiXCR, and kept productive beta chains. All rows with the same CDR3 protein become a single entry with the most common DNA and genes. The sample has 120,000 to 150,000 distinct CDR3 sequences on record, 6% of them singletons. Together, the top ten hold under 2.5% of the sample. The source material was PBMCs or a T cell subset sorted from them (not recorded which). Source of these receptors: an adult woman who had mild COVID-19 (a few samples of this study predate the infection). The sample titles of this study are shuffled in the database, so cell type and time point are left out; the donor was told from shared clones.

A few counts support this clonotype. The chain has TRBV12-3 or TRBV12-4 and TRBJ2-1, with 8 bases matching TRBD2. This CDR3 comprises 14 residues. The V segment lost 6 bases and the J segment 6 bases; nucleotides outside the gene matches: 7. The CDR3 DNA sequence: TGTGCCAGCAGGCAGGGACTAGTATCCAATGAGCAGTTCTTC. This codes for CASRQGLVSNEQFF.

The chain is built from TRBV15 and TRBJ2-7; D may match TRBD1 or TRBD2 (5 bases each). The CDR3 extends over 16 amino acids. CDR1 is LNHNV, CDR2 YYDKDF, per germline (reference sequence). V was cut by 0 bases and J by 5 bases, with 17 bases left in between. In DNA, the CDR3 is TGTGCCACCAGCAGAGATGTGGGAGTTACACAGGACGAGCAGTACTTC. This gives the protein CATSRDVGVTQDEQYF.

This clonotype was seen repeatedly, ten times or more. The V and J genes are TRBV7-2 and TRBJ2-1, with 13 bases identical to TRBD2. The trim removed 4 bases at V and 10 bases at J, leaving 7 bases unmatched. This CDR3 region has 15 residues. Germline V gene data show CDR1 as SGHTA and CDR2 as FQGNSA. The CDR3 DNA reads TGTGCCAGCAGCTCAGAACTAGCGGGAGGGAGCGAGCAGTTCTTC. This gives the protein CASSSELAGGSEQFF.

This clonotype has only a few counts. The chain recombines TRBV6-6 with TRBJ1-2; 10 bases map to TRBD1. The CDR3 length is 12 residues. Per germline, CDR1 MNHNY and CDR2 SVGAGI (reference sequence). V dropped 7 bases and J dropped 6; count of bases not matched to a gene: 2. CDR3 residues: CASNDRGHGYTF. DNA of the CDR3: TGTGCCAGCAATGACAGGGGGCATGGCTACACCTTC.

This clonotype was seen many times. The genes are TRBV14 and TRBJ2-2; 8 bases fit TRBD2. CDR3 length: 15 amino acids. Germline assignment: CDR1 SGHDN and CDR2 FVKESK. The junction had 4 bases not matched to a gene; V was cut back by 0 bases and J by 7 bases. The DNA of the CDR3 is TGTGCCAGCAGCCAAGACGGGAGGGCTGGCGGGGAGCTGTTTTTT. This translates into CASSQDGRAGGELFF.

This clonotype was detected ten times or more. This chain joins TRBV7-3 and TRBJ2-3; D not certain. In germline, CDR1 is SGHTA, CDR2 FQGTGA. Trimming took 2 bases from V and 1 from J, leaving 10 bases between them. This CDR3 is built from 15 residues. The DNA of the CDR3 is TGTGCCAGCAGCTTAGGTCCCTCTGGCACAGATACGCAGTATTTT. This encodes CASSLGPSGTDTQYF.

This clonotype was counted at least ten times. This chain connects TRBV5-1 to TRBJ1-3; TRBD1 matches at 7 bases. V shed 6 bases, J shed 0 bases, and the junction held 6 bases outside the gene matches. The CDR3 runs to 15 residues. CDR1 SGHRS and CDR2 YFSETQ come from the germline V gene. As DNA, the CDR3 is TGCGCCAGCACCCGGGACAGCAACTCTGGAAACACCATATATTTT. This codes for CASTRDSNSGNTIYF.

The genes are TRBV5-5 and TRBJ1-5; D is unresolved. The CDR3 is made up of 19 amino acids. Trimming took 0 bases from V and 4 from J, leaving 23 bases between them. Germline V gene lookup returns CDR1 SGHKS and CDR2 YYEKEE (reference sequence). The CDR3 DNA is TGTGCCAGCAGCTTGGTTTATCATCGGAGAGGATTGAGAAATCAGCCCCAGCATTTT. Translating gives CASSLVYHRRGLRNQPQHF.

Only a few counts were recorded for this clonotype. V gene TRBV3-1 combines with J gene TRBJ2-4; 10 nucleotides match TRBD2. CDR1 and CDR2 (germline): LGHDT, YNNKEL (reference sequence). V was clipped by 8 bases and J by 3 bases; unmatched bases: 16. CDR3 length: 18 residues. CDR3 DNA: TGTGCCAGCTCGTCCCCTAGCGGGGGCCTGCCGCTCAAAAACATTCAGTACTTC. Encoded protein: CASSSPSGGLPLKNIQYF.

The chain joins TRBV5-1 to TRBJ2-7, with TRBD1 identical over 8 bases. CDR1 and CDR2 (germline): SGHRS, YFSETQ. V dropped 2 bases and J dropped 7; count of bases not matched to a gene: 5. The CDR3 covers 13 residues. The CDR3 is CASSLGTGREQYF. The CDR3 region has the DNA TGCGCCAGCAGCTTAGGGACAGGACGGGAGCAGTACTTC.

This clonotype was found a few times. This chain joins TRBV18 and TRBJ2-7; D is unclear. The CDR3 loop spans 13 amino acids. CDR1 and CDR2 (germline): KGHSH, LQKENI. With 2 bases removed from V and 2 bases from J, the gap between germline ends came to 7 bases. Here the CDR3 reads CASSPVRTYEQYF. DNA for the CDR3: TGTGCCAGCTCACCAGTCAGAACCTACGAGCAGTACTTC.

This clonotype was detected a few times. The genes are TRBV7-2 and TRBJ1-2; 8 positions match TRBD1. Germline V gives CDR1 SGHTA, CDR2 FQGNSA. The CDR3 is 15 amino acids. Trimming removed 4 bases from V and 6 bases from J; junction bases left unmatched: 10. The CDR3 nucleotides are TGTGCCAGCAGCTCCATGCAGGGGGCTCCTGATGGCTACACCTTC. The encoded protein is CASSSMQGAPDGYTF.

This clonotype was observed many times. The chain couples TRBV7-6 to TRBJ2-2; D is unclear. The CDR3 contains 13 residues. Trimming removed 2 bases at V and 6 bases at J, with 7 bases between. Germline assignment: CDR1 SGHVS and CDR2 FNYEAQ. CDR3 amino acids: CASSLFRAGELFF. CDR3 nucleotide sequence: TGTGCCAGCAGCTTATTTAGGGCCGGGGAGCTGTTTTTT. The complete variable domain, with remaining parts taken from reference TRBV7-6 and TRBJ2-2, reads GAGVSQSPRYKVTKRGQDVALRCDPISGHVSLYWYRQALGQGPEFLTYFNYEAQQDKSGLPNDRFSAERPEGSISTLTIQRTEQRDSAMYRCASSLFRAGELFFGEGSRLTVL.

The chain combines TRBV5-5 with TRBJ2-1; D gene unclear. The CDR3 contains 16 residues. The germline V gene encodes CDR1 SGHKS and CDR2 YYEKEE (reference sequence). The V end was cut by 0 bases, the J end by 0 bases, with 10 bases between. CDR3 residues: CASSLGTESSYNEQFF. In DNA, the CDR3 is TGTGCCAGCAGCTTGGGGACGGAAAGCTCCTACAATGAGCAGTTCTTC.

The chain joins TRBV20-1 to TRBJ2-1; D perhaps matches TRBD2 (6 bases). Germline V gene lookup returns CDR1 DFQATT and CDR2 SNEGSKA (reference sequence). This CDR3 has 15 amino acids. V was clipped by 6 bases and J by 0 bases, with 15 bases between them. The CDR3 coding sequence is TGCAGTGCAGCCCGCGGCGGGAACTCCTACAATGAGCAGTTCTTC. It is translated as CSAARGGNSYNEQFF.

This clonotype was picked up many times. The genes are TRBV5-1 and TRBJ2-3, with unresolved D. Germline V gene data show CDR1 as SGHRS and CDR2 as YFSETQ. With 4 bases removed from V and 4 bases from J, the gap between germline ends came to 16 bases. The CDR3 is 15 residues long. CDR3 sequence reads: CASSPEGLGPDTQYF. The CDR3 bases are TGCGCCAGCAGCCCCGAAGGGCTGGGTCCAGATACGCAGTATTTT.

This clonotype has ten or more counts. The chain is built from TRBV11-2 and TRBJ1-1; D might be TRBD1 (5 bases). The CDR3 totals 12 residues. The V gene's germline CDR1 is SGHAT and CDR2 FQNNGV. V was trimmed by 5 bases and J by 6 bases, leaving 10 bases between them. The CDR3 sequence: CASSPPRAEAFF. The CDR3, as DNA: TGTGCCAGCAGCCCCCCCAGGGCTGAAGCTTTCTTT.

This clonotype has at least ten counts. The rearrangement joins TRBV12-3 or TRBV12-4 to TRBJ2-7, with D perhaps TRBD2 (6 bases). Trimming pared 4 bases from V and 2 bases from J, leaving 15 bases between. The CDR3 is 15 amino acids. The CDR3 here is CASSSREDHTYEQYF. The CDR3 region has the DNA TGTGCCAGCAGTTCCAGGGAGGATCACACCTACGAGCAGTACTTC.

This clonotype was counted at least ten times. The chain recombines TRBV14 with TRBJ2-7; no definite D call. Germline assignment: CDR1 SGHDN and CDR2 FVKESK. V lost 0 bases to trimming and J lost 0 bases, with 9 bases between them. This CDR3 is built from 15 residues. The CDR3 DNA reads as TGTGCCAGCAGCCAAGATTTAGGTCCCTCCTACGAGCAGTACTTC. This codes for CASSQDLGPSYEQYF.

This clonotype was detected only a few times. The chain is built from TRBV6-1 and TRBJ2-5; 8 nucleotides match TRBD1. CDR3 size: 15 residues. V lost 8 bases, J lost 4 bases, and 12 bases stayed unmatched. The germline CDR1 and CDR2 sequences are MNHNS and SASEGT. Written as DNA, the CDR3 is TGTGCCAGCCTCTCCGGCCACACAGGGGGAGAGACCCAGTACTTC. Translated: CASLSGHTGGETQYF.

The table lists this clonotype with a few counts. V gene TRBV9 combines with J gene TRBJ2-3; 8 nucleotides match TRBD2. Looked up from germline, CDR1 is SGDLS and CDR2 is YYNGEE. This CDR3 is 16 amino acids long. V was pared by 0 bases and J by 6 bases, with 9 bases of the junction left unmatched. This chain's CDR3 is CASSVAGIAGSDTQYF. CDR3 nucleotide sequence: TGTGCCAGCAGCGTAGCTGGAATAGCGGGGTCGGATACGCAGTATTTT.

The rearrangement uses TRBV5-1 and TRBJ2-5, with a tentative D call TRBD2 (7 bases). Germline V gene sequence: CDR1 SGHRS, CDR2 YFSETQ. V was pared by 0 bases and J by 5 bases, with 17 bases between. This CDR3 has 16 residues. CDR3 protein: CASSLVVGGAAETQYF. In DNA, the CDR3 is TGCGCCAGCAGCTTGGTAGTGGGGGGGGCTGCGGAGACCCAGTACTTC.

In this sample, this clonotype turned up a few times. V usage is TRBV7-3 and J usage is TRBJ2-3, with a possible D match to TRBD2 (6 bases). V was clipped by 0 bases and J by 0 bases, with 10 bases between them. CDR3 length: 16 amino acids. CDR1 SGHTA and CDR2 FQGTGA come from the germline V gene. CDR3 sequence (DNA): TGTGCCAGCAGCTTAACTGGTCTAGCGAGCACAGATACGCAGTATTTT. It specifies CASSLTGLASTDTQYF.

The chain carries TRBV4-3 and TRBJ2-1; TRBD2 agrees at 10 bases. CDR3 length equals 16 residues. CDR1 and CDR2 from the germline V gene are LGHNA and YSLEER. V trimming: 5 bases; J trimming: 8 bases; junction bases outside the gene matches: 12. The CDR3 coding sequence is TGCGCCAGCAGCGATAGACTAGCGGGTACGAATTATGAGCAGTTCTTC. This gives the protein CASSDRLAGTNYEQFF.

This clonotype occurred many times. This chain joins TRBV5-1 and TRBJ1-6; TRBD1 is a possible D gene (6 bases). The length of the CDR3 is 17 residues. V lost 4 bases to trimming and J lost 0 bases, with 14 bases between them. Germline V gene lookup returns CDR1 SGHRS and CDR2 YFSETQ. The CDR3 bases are TGCGCCAGCAGCCGACAGGAGTCGAGCTCCTATAATTCACCCCTCCACTTT. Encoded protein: CASSRQESSSYNSPLHF.

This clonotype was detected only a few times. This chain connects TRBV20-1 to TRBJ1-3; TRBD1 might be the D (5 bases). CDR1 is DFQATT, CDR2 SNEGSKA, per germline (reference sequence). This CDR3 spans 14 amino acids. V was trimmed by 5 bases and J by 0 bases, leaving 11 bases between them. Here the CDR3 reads CSAPGGSSGNTIYF. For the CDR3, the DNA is TGCAGTGCTCCGGGGGGGAGCTCTGGAAACACCATATATTTT.

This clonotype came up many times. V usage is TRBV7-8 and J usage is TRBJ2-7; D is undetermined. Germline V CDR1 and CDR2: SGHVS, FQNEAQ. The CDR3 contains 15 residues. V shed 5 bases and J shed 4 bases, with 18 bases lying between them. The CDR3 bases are TGTGCCAGCAGCGTGACCGGTCTGGGAAAATACGAGCAGTACTTC. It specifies CASSVTGLGKYEQYF.